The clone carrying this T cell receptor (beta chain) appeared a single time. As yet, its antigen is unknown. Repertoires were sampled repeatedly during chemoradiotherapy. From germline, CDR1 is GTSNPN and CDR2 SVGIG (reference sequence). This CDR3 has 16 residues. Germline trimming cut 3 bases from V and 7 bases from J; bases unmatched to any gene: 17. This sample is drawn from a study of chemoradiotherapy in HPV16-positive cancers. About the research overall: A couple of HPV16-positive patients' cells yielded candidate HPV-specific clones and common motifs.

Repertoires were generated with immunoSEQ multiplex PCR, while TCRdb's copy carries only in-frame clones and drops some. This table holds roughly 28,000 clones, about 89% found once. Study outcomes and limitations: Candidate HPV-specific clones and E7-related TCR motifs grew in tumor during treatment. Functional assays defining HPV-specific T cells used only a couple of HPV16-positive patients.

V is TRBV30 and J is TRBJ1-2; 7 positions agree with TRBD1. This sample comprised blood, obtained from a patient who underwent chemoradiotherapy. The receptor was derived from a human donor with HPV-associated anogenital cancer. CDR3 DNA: TGTGCCTGGAGCCCAAAAGGGGGCTGGAGGACTGGTGGCTACACCTTC. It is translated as CAWSPKGGWRTGGYTF.